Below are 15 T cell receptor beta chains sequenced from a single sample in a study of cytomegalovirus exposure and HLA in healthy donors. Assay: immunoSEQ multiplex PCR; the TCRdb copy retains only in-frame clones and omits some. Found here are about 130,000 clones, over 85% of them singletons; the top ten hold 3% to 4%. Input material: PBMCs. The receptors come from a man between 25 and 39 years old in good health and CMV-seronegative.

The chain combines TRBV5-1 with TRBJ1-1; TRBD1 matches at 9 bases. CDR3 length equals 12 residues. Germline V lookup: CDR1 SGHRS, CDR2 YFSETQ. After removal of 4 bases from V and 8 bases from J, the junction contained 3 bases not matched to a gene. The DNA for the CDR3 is TGCGCCAGCAGCCCCGGGACAGGGGAAGCTTTCTTT. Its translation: CASSPGTGEAFF.

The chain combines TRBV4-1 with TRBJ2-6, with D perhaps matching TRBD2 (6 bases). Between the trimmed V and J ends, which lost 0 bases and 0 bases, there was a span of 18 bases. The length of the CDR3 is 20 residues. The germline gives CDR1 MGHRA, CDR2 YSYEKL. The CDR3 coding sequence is TGCGCCAGCAGCCAAGATTCTGGAGGGGATGGGTTCTCTGGGGCCAACGTCCTGACTTTC. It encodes CASSQDSGGDGFSGANVLTF.

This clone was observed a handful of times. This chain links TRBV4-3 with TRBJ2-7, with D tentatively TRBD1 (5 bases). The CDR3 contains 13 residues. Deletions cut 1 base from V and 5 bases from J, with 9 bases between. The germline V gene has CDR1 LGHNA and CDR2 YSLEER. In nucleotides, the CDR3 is TGCGCCAGCAGCCAAGTGGTAGGGGACGAGCAGTACTTC. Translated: CASSQVVGDEQYF.

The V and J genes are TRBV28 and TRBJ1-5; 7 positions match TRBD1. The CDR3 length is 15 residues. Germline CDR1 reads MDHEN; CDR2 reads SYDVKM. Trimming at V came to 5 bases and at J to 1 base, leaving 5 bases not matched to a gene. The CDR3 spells CASSPQGESNQPQHF. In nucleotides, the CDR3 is TGTGCCAGCAGTCCTCAGGGGGAGAGCAATCAGCCCCAGCATTTT.

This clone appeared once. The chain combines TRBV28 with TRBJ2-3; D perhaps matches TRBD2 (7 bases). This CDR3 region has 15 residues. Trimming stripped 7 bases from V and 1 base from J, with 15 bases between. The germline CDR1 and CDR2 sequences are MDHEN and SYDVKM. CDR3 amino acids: CASTLGGGGTDTQYF. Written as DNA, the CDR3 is TGTGCCAGCACCCTGGGAGGGGGGGGCACAGATACGCAGTATTTT.

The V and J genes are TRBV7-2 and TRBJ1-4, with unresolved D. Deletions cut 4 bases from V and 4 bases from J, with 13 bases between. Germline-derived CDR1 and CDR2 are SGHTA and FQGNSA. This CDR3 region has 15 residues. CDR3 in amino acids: CASSSGGQLNEKLFF. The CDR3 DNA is TGTGCCAGCAGCTCGGGCGGGCAGCTTAATGAAAAACTGTTTTTT. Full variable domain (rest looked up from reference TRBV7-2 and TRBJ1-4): GAGVSQSPSNKVTEKGKDVELRCDPISGHTALYWYRQSLGQGLEFLIYFQGNSAPDKSGLPSDRFSAERTGGSVSTLTIQRTQQEDSAVYLCASSSGGQLNEKLFFGSGTQLSVL.

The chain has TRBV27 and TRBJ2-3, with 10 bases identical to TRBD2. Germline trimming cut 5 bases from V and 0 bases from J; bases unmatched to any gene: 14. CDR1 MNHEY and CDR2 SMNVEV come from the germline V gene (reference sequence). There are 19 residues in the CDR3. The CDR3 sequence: CASSPRGIAGGYSTDTQYF. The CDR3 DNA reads TGTGCCAGCAGTCCTAGGGGGATAGCGGGGGGCTACAGCACAGATACGCAGTATTTT.

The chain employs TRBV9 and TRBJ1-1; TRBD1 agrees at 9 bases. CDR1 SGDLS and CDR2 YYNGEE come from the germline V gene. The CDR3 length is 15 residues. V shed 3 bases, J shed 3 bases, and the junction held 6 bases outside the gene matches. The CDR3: CASSERDREDTEAFF. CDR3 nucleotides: TGTGCCAGCAGCGAAAGGGACAGGGAGGACACTGAAGCTTTCTTT.

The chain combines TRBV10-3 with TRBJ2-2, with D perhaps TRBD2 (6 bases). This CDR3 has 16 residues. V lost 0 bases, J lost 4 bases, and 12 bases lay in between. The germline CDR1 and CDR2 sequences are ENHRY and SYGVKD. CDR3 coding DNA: TGTGCCATCAGTGAGTCGGCGGGGTCGGTCACCGGGGAGCTGTTTTTT. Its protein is CAISESAGSVTGELFF.

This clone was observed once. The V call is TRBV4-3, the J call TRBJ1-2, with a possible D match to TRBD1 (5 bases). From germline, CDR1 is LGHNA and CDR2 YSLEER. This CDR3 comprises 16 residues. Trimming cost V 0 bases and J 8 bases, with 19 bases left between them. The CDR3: CASSQDSAGSVEGYTF. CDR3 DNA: TGCGCCAGCAGCCAAGATTCTGCAGGGTCGGTGGAGGGCTACACCTTC.

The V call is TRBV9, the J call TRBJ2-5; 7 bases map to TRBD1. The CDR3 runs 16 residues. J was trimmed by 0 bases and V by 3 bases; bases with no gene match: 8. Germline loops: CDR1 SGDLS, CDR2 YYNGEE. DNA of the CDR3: TGTGCCAGCAGCGCACACAGGGGTTTAGACCAAGAGACCCAGTACTTC. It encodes CASSAHRGLDQETQYF.

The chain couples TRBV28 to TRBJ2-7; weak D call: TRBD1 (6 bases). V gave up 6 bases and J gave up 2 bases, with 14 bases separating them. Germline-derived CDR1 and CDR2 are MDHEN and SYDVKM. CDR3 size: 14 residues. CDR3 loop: CASRGTRRTYEQYF. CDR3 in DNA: TGTGCCAGCAGGGGGACAAGGAGGACCTACGAGCAGTACTTC. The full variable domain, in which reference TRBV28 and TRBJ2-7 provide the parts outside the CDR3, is DVKVTQSSRYLVKRTGEKVFLECVQDMDHENMFWYRQDPGLGLRLIYFSYDVKMKEKGDIPEGYSVSREKKERFSLILESASTNQTSMYLCASRGTRRTYEQYFGPGTRLTVT.

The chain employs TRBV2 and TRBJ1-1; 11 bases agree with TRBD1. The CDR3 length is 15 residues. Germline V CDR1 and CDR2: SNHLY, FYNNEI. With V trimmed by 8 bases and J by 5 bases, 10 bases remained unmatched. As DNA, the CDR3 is TGTGCCAGCCGACGGACAGGGGGCGAGAGTACTGAAGCTTTCTTT. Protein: CASRRTGGESTEAFF.

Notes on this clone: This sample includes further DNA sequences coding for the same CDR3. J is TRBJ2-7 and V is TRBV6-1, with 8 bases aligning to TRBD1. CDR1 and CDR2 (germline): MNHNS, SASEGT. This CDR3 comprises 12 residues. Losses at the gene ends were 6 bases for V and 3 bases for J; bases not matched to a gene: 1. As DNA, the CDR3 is TGTGCCAGCAGAGACAGGGGCTACGAGCAGTACTTC. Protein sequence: CASRDRGYEQYF.

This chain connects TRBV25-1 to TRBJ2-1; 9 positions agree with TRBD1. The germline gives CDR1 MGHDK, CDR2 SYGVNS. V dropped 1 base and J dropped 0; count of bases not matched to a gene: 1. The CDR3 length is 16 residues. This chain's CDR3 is CASSEWGQGSYNEQFF. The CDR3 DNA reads TGTGCCAGCAGTGAATGGGGACAGGGCTCCTACAATGAGCAGTTCTTC.